A single T cell receptor (beta chain) is shown here with its context. Germline is not matched at one junction end, which may reflect a read error. This record belongs to a study of blood T cell repertoires in COVID-19. Study context: Material from acute and convalescent COVID-19 was sourced from the United States, Italy and Spain. The cDNA or gDNA used as material had been derived from T cells, B-cell-depleted T cells, or PBMCs.

Authors' data handling: Quantification of nucleated cells was approximated via reference gene primer amplification. This table comes from immunoSEQ multiplex PCR, and its TCRdb copy is limited to in-frame clones, with some not included. That table gives V, J and clone size, and the DNA gave D and trimming. Of under 300,000 clones listed, roughly 84% were seen once; the top ten hold more than 1.5%. Germline V gives CDR1 ENHRY, CDR2 SYGVKD. CDR3 length equals 14 residues. The receptor was derived from a woman aged 40 to 50 who had recovered from COVID-19. The sample consisted of peripheral blood. The chain combines TRBV10-3 with TRBJ2-5, with 8 bases that match TRBD2. In DNA form, the CDR3 reads TGTGCCATAAGTGATGGGACTAGGGGAGAGACCCAGTACTTC. It specifies CAISDGTRGETQYF.